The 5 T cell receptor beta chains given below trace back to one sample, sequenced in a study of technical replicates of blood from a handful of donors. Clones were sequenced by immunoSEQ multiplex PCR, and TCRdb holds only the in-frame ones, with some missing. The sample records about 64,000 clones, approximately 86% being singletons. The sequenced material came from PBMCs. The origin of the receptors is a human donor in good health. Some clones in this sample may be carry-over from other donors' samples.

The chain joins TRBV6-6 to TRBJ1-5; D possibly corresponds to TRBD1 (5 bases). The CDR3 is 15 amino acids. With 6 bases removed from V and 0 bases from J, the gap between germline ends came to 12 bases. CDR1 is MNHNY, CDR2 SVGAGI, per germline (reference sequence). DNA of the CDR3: TGTGCCAGCAGAAATGGGGGGTCTAGCAATCAGCCCCAGCATTTT. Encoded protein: CASRNGGSSNQPQHF.

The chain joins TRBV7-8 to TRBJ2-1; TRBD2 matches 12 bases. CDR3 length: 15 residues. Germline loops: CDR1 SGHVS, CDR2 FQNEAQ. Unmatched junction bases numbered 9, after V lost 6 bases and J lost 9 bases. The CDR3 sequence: CASSGLAGGLGEQFF. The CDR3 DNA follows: TGTGCCAGCAGTGGGCTAGCGGGAGGGTTGGGTGAGCAGTTCTTC.

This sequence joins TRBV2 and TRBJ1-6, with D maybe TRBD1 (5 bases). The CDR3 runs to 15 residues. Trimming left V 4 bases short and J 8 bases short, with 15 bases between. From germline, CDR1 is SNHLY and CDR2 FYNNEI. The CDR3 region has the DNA TGTGCCAGCAGTGCTGGATCGGGGGAGTATTCACCCCTCCACTTT. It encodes CASSAGSGEYSPLHF.

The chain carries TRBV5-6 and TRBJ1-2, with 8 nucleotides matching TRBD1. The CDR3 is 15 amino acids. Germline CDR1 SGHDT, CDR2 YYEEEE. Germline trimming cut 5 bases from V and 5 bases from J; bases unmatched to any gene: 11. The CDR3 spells CASRHGTGPYYGYTF. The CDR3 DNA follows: TGTGCCAGCAGACACGGGACAGGACCGTATTATGGCTACACCTTC.

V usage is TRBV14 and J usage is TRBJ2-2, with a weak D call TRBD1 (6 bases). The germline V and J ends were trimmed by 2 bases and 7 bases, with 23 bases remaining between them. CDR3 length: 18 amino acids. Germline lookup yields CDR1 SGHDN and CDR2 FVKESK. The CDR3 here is CASSQPTGNRVGVGELFF. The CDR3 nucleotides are TGTGCCAGCAGCCAACCGACGGGAAACAGGGTTGGAGTCGGGGAGCTGTTTTTT.